The clone carrying this T cell receptor (beta chain) appeared a single time. Its target is unknown. From germline, CDR1 is MNHEY and CDR2 SVGEGT. The V and J ends lost 0 bases and 4 bases, in that order; junction bases with no gene match: 5. The CDR3 extends over 15 amino acids. TCRdb reprocessed the 5' RACE reads via MiXCR and lists one record per CDR3 protein. Among 650,000 to 750,000 distinct CDR3 sequences, 21% were seen once, and the ten largest hold 4% to 5.5%. This sample was included in a study of identical twins. General study results and limits: In beta out-of-frame sequences, the excess sharing between twins was weaker.

The same data also contributed to another study, on T cells expressing NK-cell markers. Per that study: The study found dominant NKG2C+ clonotypes at roughly 1.0-7.0% of CD8+ T cells in 5 or 6 donors.

Sequencing used PBMCs. The chain recombines TRBV6-2 or TRBV6-3 with TRBJ2-7; TRBD2 aligns across 8 bases. The TCR sequence derives from a young woman in good health. Here the CDR3 DNA reads TGTGCCAGCAGTTACTCGGGACTAGACGGGTACGAGCAGTACTTC. Its protein product is CASSYSGLDGYEQYF.